These 5 T cell receptor beta chains were all obtained from the same sample, sequenced in a study of CD4 T cells in relation to SARS-CoV-2 and coronaviruses. Their cognate antigens are unknown. Some clones are missing from TCRdb's copy, which holds only in-frame ones; the method was immunoSEQ multiplex PCR. The repertoire includes more than 20,000 clones, just under 80% of them detected once, and roughly 16% sits in the top ten. The unexposed donors gave CD4+ T cells in about 2010-2018, prior to COVID-19. After about ten days of culture, CD4+ T cells were isolated. Sequencing input: CD4+ T cells from PBMCs, cultured in vitro. The receptors come from a human donor in good health.

The chain couples TRBV19 to TRBJ2-1; 11 bases are shared with TRBD2. V dropped 5 bases and J dropped 0; count of bases not matched to a gene: 9. The CDR3 runs 18 residues. From germline, CDR1 is LNHDA and CDR2 SQIVND (reference sequence). The CDR3 reads CASSAPSGRLSSYNEQFF. CDR3 sequence (DNA): TGTGCCAGTAGTGCTCCTAGCGGGAGGCTGAGCTCCTACAATGAGCAGTTCTTC. Full variable domain (rest looked up from reference TRBV19 and TRBJ2-1): DGGITQSPKYLFRKEGQNVTLSCEQNLNHDAMYWYRQDPGQGLRLIYYSQIVNDFQKGDIAEGYSVSREKKESFPLTVTSAQKNPTAFYLCASSAPSGRLSSYNEQFFGPGTRLTVL.

This CDR3 is CASSQGTSRRSTEAFF. In DNA form, the CDR3 reads TGTGCCAGCAGTCAGGGGACTTCCCGGCGGTCCACTGAAGCTTTCTTT. This sequence joins TRBV6-6 and TRBJ1-1; D is perhaps TRBD1 (6 bases). Trimming removed 5 bases from V and 4 bases from J, with 20 bases in between. Germline V gene lookup returns CDR1 MNHNY and CDR2 SVGAGI (reference sequence). The CDR3 totals 16 residues.

The chain carries TRBV3-1 (or the pseudogene TRBV3-2) and TRBJ2-3; 11 positions agree with TRBD2. The trim removed 4 bases at V and 0 bases at J, leaving 18 bases unmatched. Germline loops: CDR1 LGHDT, CDR2 YNNKEL (reference sequence). This CDR3 contains 21 residues. The CDR3 DNA reads as TGTGCCAGCAGCCCCGACGTTAGCGGGAGGGCCTGGCGCTACAGCACAGATACGCAGTATTTT. Translating gives CASSPDVSGRAWRYSTDTQYF.

This chain uses TRBV11-2 with TRBJ1-3; D unresolved. The CDR3 contains 13 residues. Germline lookup yields CDR1 SGHAT and CDR2 FQNNGV. Trimming shortened V by 0 bases and J by 4 bases, and 4 bases separated the two germline ends. The CDR3 bases are TGTGCCAGCAGCTTAGATCGAGGAAACACCATATATTTT. It codes for CASSLDRGNTIYF. The full variable domain, completed using reference TRBV11-2 and TRBJ1-3, is EAGVAQSPRYKIIEKRQSVAFWCNPISGHATLYWYQQILGQGPKLLIQFQNNGVVDDSQLPKDRFSAERLKGVDSTLKIQPAKLEDSAVYLCASSLDRGNTIYFGEGSWLTVV.

This clone occurred once. The chain carries TRBV6-4 and TRBJ2-1, with D unresolved. Germline V gene sequence: CDR1 MRHNA, CDR2 SNTAGT. The CDR3 sequence is 14 residues long. V lost 0 bases, J lost 6 bases, and 9 bases lay in between. CDR3 sequence reads: CASSDSGLTNEQFF. The CDR3 nucleotides read TGTGCCAGCAGTGACTCAGGGCTTACCAATGAGCAGTTCTTC.